This T cell receptor (beta chain) is from a study of T cells in Graves' hyperthyroidism and ophthalmopathy. From RNA transcripts, TCR beta CDR3 regions were amplified. HTBI primers drove first-round RT-PCR of the TCR CDR3. TCRdb reprocessed the multiplex PCR reads via MiXCR and lists one record per CDR3 protein. The table includes a few hundred thousand distinct CDR3 sequences, 13% detected once. V lost 2 bases and J lost 6, with 9 bases in between. This CDR3 is built from 13 residues. CDR1 and CDR2 (germline): MNHNY, SVGAGI (reference sequence). Ten or more counts support this clonotype. The chain joins TRBV6-6 to TRBJ2-3; D uncertain. The clonotype comes from a man aged 30 to 45 with Graves' hyperthyroidism that later progressed to Graves' ophthalmopathy. Sample: blood. This chain's CDR3 is CASSYGDRDTQYF. The CDR3 bases are TGTGCCAGCAGTTACGGCGATCGGGATACGCAGTATTTT.